A single sample is the source of the 26 T cell receptor beta chains below, sequenced in a study of shared clonotypes between healthy human individuals. Profiled with immunoSEQ multiplex PCR; TCRdb holds only in-frame clones, not every one. This table holds millions of clones, more than 90% found once. The sequencing sample was made of naive CD4+ T cells sorted from blood. Subset here: CD45RA+ positively selected. The receptor source for this set is a young man in good health.

Remarks on this clone: The identical CDR3 is also encoded by other nucleotide sequences in the sample. This rearrangement joins TRBV7-2 to TRBJ2-1; D call uncertain. CDR3 length: 15 amino acids. Per the germline V gene, CDR1 is SGHTA and CDR2 is FQGNSA. V shed 1 base and J shed 1 base, with 8 bases lying between them. The CDR3 protein is CASSLGPGSYNEQFF. The CDR3, as DNA: TGTGCCAGCAGCTTAGGACCTGGGTCCTACAATGAGCAGTTCTTC. Together with reference TRBV7-2 and TRBJ2-1, the CDR3 gives the full variable domain: GAGVSQSPSNKVTEKGKDVELRCDPISGHTALYWYRQSLGQGLEFLIYFQGNSAPDKSGLPSDRFSAERTGGSVSTLTIQRTQQEDSAVYLCASSLGPGSYNEQFFGPGTRLTVL.

The chain recombines TRBV5-1 with TRBJ2-3; D is perhaps TRBD1 (5 bases). The germline CDR1 and CDR2 sequences are SGHRS and YFSETQ. The CDR3 has 15 residues. The V end was cut by 0 bases, the J end by 1 base, with 9 bases between. In nucleotides, the CDR3 is TGCGCCAGCAGCTTGGATTTACAGGGCACAGATACGCAGTATTTT. Protein sequence: CASSLDLQGTDTQYF.

V usage is TRBV4-2 and J usage is TRBJ1-2, with D possibly matching TRBD1 (6 bases). V lost 3 bases, J lost 2 bases, and 19 bases lay in between. In germline, CDR1 is LGHNA, CDR2 YNFKEQ. The CDR3 totals 17 residues. The CDR3, as DNA: TGTGCCAGCAGCCATTGGGGAAGGGGGGATAGGAACTATGGCTACACCTTC. Its translation: CASSHWGRGDRNYGYTF.

This clone has more than one count but fewer than ten. The CDR3 sequence is CASSTAPYNSPLHF. CDR3 nucleotides: TGTGCCAGTAGTACGGCCCCCTATAATTCACCCCTCCACTTT. The chain couples TRBV19 to TRBJ1-6; D gene uncertain. The germline gives CDR1 LNHDA, CDR2 SQIVND (reference sequence). The CDR3 runs 14 residues. The V gene lost 4 bases and the J gene lost 2 bases, with 6 bases spanning the gap. Supplemented by reference TRBV19 and TRBJ1-6, the full variable domain reads DGGITQSPKYLFRKEGQNVTLSCEQNLNHDAMYWYRQDPGQGLRLIYYSQIVNDFQKGDIAEGYSVSREKKESFPLTVTSAQKNPTAFYLCASSTAPYNSPLHFGNGTRLTVT.

The chain employs TRBV7-3 and TRBJ2-3; no reliable D call. Trimming shortened V by 2 bases and J by 2 bases, and 11 bases separated the two germline ends. Per the germline V gene, CDR1 is SGHTA and CDR2 is FQGTGA. This CDR3 comprises 15 residues. The DNA of the CDR3 is TGTGCCAGCAGCTTAGGTCTGATATTCACAGATACGCAGTATTTT. Translation: CASSLGLIFTDTQYF.

The V and J genes are TRBV5-5 and TRBJ2-3, with 10 nucleotides matching TRBD2. The CDR3 covers 14 residues. The ends lost 4 bases at V and 3 bases at J; junction bases unmatched: 2. Germline-derived CDR1 and CDR2 are SGHKS and YYEKEE (reference sequence). CDR3 residues: CASSTAGGTDTQYF. The CDR3 DNA is TGTGCCAGCAGCACAGCGGGAGGGACAGATACGCAGTATTTT.

The DNA for the CDR3 is TGTGCCAGCAGCTTAGGCGGGGTGAGTGAGCAGTTCTTC. Translated, it gives CASSLGGVSEQFF. The chain carries TRBV5-8 and TRBJ2-1; D is perhaps TRBD2 (6 bases). The CDR3 is 13 residues long. CDR1 and CDR2 from the germline V gene are SGHTS and YDEGEE. Trimming pared 2 bases from V and 9 bases from J, leaving 12 bases between.

The chain carries TRBV10-3 and TRBJ1-6; D possibly corresponds to TRBD1 (6 bases). The V gene lost 4 bases and the J gene lost 10 bases, with 17 bases spanning the gap. The CDR3 has 15 amino acids. Germline lookup yields CDR1 ENHRY and CDR2 SYGVKD. DNA for the CDR3: TGTGCCATCAGTGCGGAAAGCAGGGGAGGATCACCCCTCCACTTT. Encoded protein: CAISAESRGGSPLHF.

Worth noting for this clone: The sample holds other DNA sequences that translate to the same CDR3. The chain employs TRBV7-9 and TRBJ1-1; D call uncertain. There are 15 residues in the CDR3. The germline V and J ends were trimmed by 5 bases and 1 base, with 14 bases remaining between them. CDR1 is SEHNR and CDR2 is FQNEAQ in the germline V gene (reference sequence). The CDR3 here is CASSPRTGQNTEAFF. The CDR3 bases are TGTGCCAGCAGCCCCCGGACTGGTCAGAACACTGAAGCTTTCTTT.

This chain connects TRBV28 to TRBJ2-3; D is unresolved. Germline CDR1 and CDR2: MDHEN and SYDVKM. CDR3 length: 12 amino acids. The V gene lost 7 bases and the J gene lost 2 bases, with 7 bases spanning the gap. The CDR3 loop is CASKTHTDTQYF. Here the CDR3 DNA reads TGTGCCAGCAAGACACACACAGATACGCAGTATTTT.

The chain carries TRBV11-2 and TRBJ2-7; a weak D match, TRBD1 (5 bases). The germline CDR1 and CDR2 sequences are SGHAT and FQNNGV. Trimming stripped 3 bases from V and 6 bases from J, with 12 bases between. This CDR3 is 13 amino acids long. CDR3 sequence reads: CASSFSTQGEQYF. CDR3 bases: TGTGCCAGCAGCTTTAGTACTCAGGGCGAGCAGTACTTC.

This clone was recorded once. The chain combines TRBV19 with TRBJ1-2; the D is unclear. The V gene's germline CDR1 is LNHDA and CDR2 SQIVND (reference sequence). The CDR3 has 13 amino acids. Trimming shortened V by 3 bases and J by 3 bases, and 8 bases separated the two germline ends. CDR3 coding DNA: TGTGCCAGTAGTATTCGAGAGTACTATGGCTACACCTTC. Its protein product is CASSIREYYGYTF.

With respect to this clone: In the same sample, other DNA sequences code for this CDR3. The genes are TRBV28 and TRBJ2-7; 7 bases fit TRBD2. The CDR3 has 14 amino acids. CDR1 is MDHEN, CDR2 SYDVKM, per germline. Losses at the gene ends were 6 bases for V and 1 base for J; bases not matched to a gene: 6. The CDR3 DNA sequence: TGTGCCAGCAGCCTTCTAGCGGAATCCTACGAGCAGTACTTC. Translation gives CASSLLAESYEQYF. Full variable domain (rest looked up from reference TRBV28 and TRBJ2-7): DVKVTQSSRYLVKRTGEKVFLECVQDMDHENMFWYRQDPGLGLRLIYFSYDVKMKEKGDIPEGYSVSREKKERFSLILESASTNQTSMYLCASSLLAESYEQYFGPGTRLTVT.

The chain joins TRBV19 to TRBJ2-2; 11 bases are a match to TRBD1. The CDR3 runs to 18 residues. J gave up 4 bases and V 8 bases, and 15 bases lay outside the gene matches. Germline V CDR1 and CDR2: LNHDA, SQIVND (reference sequence). The CDR3, as DNA: TGTGCCAGTGTCCAATACAGGACAGGGGGCGCGTCCACCGGGGAGCTGTTTTTT. This gives the protein CASVQYRTGGASTGELFF.

The genes are TRBV21-1 and TRBJ2-7; the D call TRBD2 from the table was never checked on the DNA. TRBV21-1 is shown as a pseudogene. This CDR3 is 12 amino acids long. DNA for the CDR3: TGTGCCAGCAGCAACGTTTCCTACGAGCAGTACTTC. This translates into CASSNVSYEQYF.

V is TRBV4-2 and J is TRBJ2-3, with 14 positions matching TRBD2. CDR3 length: 17 amino acids. The V gene end was trimmed by 5 bases and the J gene end by 0 bases; junction bases not matched to a gene: 4. CDR1 is LGHNA and CDR2 is YNFKEQ in the germline V gene. The CDR3 is CASSSWTSGGSTDTQYF. CDR3 coding DNA: TGTGCCAGCAGCTCATGGACTAGCGGGGGGAGCACAGATACGCAGTATTTT.

The rearrangement uses TRBV20-1 and TRBJ1-2; D remains unclear. The CDR3 is made up of 11 amino acids. The V gene lost 0 bases and the J gene lost 8 bases, with 7 bases spanning the gap. Germline-derived CDR1 and CDR2 are DFQATT and SNEGSKA (reference sequence). The chain's CDR3 is CSAREGLGYTF. The CDR3 DNA follows: TGCAGTGCTAGAGAAGGTCTCGGCTACACCTTC.

The rearrangement links TRBV5-1 to TRBJ2-5; D remains unclear. V was shortened by 5 bases and J by 10 bases, with 18 bases between the two germline ends. CDR3 length: 13 residues. Germline values: CDR1 SGHRS, CDR2 YFSETQ. The CDR3 loop reads CASRVTTRDDQYF. As DNA, the CDR3 is TGCGCCAGCAGGGTAACAACAAGAGACGACCAGTACTTC.

The V gene is TRBV30, the J gene TRBJ1-1; D call uncertain. V lost 5 bases to trimming and J lost 0 bases, with 10 bases between them. Germline V lookup: CDR1 GTSNPN, CDR2 SVGIG (reference sequence). The CDR3 is 13 amino acids. CDR3 region: CAWAPHMNTEAFF. DNA of the CDR3: TGTGCCTGGGCTCCTCACATGAACACTGAAGCTTTCTTT. Based on the CDR3 plus reference TRBV30 and TRBJ1-1, the full variable domain is SQTIHQWPATLVQPVGSPLSLECTVEGTSNPNLYWYRQAAGRGLQLLFYSVGIGQISSEVPQNLSASRPQDRQFILSSKKLLLSDSGFYLCAWAPHMNTEAFFGQGTRLTVV.

Concerning this clone: Other DNA sequences in this specimen translate into the identical CDR3. The chain couples TRBV5-5 to TRBJ1-2; no firm D call. Trimming pared 0 bases from V and 1 base from J, leaving 7 bases between. This CDR3 is built from 14 residues. Germline values: CDR1 SGHKS, CDR2 YYEKEE (reference sequence). Written as DNA, the CDR3 is TGTGCCAGCAGCTTGGACCCGGGTAACTATGGCTACACCTTC. It specifies CASSLDPGNYGYTF. Filled out from reference TRBV5-5 and TRBJ1-2, the complete variable domain reads DAGVTQSPTHLIKTRGQQVTLRCSPISGHKSVSWYQQVLGQGPQFIFQYYEKEERGRGNFPDRFSARQFPNYSSELNVNALLLGDSALYLCASSLDPGNYGYTFGSGTRLTVV.

The chain couples TRBV9 to TRBJ2-7; the D gene is possibly TRBD2 (6 bases). This CDR3 has 14 residues. V lost 0 bases to trimming and J lost 7 bases, with 14 bases between them. Germline V gives CDR1 SGDLS, CDR2 YYNGEE. The CDR3 DNA reads TGTGCCAGCAGCGTAGGCGGGACCTCTAAGGAGCAGTACTTC. It specifies CASSVGGTSKEQYF.

In regard to this clone: The sample contains more than one DNA sequence encoding this CDR3. V and J are TRBV7-9 and TRBJ2-2; tentative D call: TRBD2 (6 bases). This CDR3 spans 15 amino acids. From germline, CDR1 is SEHNR and CDR2 FQNEAQ (reference sequence). V lost 3 bases to trimming and J lost 1 base, with 9 bases between them. CDR3 residues: CASSLGTLNTGELFF. DNA of the CDR3: TGTGCCAGCAGCTTGGGGACTTTGAACACCGGGGAGCTGTTTTTT.

The chain employs TRBV11-2 and TRBJ2-7, with 10 bases fitting TRBD1. J gave up 0 bases and V 5 bases, and 4 bases lay outside the gene matches. CDR1 is SGHAT, CDR2 FQNNGV, per germline. CDR3 size: 15 residues. The CDR3 is CASSPGQGNSYEQYF. The CDR3 nucleotides read TGTGCCAGCAGCCCGGGACAGGGGAACTCCTACGAGCAGTACTTC.

The V and J genes are TRBV4-1 and TRBJ1-2; D ambiguous. CDR1 MGHRA and CDR2 YSYEKL come from the germline V gene. CDR3 size: 13 residues. V was trimmed by 0 bases and J by 6 bases, leaving 8 bases between them. In DNA form, the CDR3 reads TGCGCCAGCAGCCAAGATAGGTCGGATGGCTACACCTTC. This gives the protein CASSQDRSDGYTF.

The chain combines TRBV28 with TRBJ2-1; 7 nucleotides align to TRBD1. J lost 0 bases, V lost 6 bases, and 8 bases had no gene match. CDR3 length equals 16 residues. The V gene's germline CDR1 is MDHEN and CDR2 SYDVKM. CDR3 sequence (DNA): TGTGCCAGCAGGGGCTGGGACAGTCGCTCCTACAATGAGCAGTTCTTC. Its protein product is CASRGWDSRSYNEQFF. The whole variable domain, remainder taken from reference TRBV28 and TRBJ2-1, is DVKVTQSSRYLVKRTGEKVFLECVQDMDHENMFWYRQDPGLGLRLIYFSYDVKMKEKGDIPEGYSVSREKKERFSLILESASTNQTSMYLCASRGWDSRSYNEQFFGPGTRLTVL.

The genes are TRBV19 and TRBJ2-3, with 9 positions matching TRBD2. Germline lookup yields CDR1 LNHDA and CDR2 SQIVND (reference sequence). This CDR3 is built from 17 residues. V was pared by 1 base and J by 1 base, with 6 bases of the junction left unmatched. The CDR3 sequence: CASSIGLAGTRTDTQYF. CDR3 DNA: TGTGCCAGTAGTATAGGGCTAGCGGGGACTCGCACAGATACGCAGTATTTT.